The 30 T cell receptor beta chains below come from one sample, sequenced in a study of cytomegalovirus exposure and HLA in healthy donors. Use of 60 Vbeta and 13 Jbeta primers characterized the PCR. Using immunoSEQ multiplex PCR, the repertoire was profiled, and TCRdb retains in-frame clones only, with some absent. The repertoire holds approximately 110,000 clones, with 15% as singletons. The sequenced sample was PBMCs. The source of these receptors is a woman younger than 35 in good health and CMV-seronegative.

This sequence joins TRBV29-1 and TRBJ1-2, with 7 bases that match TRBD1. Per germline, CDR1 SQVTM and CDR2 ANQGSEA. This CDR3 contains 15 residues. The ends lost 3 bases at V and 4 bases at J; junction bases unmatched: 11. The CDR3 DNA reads TGCAGCGTTGATTCACCGGGACAGTTGTTCTATGGCTACACCTTC. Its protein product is CSVDSPGQLFYGYTF.

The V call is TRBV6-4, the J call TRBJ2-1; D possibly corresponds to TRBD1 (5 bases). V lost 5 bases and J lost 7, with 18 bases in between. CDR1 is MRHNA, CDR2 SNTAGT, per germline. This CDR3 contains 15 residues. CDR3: CASSPDRAFANEQFF. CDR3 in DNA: TGTGCCAGCAGTCCCGACAGAGCCTTCGCTAATGAGCAGTTCTTC.

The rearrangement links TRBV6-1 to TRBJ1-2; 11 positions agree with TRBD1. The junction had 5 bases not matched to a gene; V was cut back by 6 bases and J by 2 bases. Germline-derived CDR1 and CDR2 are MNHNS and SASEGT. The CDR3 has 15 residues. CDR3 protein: CASRPGTGGNYGYTF. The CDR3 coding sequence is TGTGCCAGCAGGCCCGGGACAGGGGGGAACTATGGCTACACCTTC.

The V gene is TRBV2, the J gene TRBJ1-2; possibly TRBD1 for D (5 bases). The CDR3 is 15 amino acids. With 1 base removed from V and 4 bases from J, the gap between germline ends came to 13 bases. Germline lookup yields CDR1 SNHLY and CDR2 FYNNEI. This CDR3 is CASSEVLYGAYGYTF. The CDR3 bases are TGTGCCAGCAGTGAAGTCCTGTATGGGGCCTATGGCTACACCTTC. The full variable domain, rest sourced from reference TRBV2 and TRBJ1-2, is EPEVTQTPSHQVTQMGQEVILRCVPISNHLYFYWYRQILGQKVEFLVSFYNNEISEKSEIFDDQFSVERPDGSNFTLKIRSTKLEDSAMYFCASSEVLYGAYGYTFGSGTRLTVV.

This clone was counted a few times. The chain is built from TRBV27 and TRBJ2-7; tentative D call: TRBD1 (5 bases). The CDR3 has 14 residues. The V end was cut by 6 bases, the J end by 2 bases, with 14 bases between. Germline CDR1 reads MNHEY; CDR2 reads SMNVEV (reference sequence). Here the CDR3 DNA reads TGTGCCAGCAGCCTAAACTACAGGACCTACGAGCAGTACTTC. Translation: CASSLNYRTYEQYF.

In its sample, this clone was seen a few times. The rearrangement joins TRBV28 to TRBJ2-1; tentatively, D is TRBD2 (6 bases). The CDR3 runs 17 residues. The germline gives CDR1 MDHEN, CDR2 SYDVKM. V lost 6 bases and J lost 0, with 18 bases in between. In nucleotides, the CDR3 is TGTGCCAGCAGCTCAAGCCCGGACTATAGCTCCTACAATGAGCAGTTCTTC. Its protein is CASSSSPDYSSYNEQFF.

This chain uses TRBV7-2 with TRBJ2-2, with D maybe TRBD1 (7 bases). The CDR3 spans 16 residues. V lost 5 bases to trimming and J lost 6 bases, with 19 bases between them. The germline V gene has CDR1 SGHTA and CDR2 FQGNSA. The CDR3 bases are TGTGCCAGCAGCCCGAGGCGGCAGGGGGGCGCCGGGGAGCTGTTTTTT. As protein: CASSPRRQGGAGELFF.

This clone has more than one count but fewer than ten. In nucleotides, the CDR3 is TGCGCCGAGTTGTGGTGCTCAGGCCCCTTTGTCGAGCAGTACTTC. It translates to CAELWCSGPFVEQYF. The chain couples TRBV5-1 to TRBJ2-5; D not certain. The J call is in doubt because the DNA end fits TRBJ2-7 better. Germline assignment: CDR1 SGHRS and CDR2 YFSETQ. The CDR3 covers 15 residues.

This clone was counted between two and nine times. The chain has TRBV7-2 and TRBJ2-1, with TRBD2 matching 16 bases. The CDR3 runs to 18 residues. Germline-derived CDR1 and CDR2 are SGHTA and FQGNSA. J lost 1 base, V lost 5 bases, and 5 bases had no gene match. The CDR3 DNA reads TGTGCCAGCAGCAGGGGGACTAGCGGGGGGGATTCCTACAATGAGCAGTTCTTC. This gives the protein CASSRGTSGGDSYNEQFF. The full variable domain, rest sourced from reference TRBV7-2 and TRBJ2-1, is GAGVSQSPSNKVTEKGKDVELRCDPISGHTALYWYRQSLGQGLEFLIYFQGNSAPDKSGLPSDRFSAERTGGSVSTLTIQRTQQEDSAVYLCASSRGTSGGDSYNEQFFGPGTRLTVL.

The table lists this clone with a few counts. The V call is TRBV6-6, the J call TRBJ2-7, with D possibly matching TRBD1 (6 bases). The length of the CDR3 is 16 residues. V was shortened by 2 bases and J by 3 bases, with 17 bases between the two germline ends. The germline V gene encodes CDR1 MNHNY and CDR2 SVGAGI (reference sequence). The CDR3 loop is CASSYTQGMGVYEQYF. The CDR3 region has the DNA TGTGCCAGCAGTTACACTCAGGGGATGGGCGTCTACGAGCAGTACTTC.

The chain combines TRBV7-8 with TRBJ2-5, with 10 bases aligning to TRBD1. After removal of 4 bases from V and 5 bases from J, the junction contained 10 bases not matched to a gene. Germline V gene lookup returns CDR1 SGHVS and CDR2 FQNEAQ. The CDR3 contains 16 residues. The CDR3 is CASSSTGTGVMETQYF. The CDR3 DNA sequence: TGTGCCAGCAGCTCAACCGGGACAGGGGTTATGGAGACCCAGTACTTC. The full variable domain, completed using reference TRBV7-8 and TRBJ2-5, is GAGVSQSPRYKVAKRGQDVALRCDPISGHVSLFWYQQALGQGPEFLTYFQNEAQLDKSGLPSDRFFAERPEGSVSTLKIQRTQQEDSAVYLCASSSTGTGVMETQYFGPGTRLLVL.

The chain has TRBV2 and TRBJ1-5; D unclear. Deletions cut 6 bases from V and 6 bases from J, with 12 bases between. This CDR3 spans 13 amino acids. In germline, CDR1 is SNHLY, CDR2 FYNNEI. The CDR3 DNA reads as TGTGCCAGCAGGCCGGAGTTGGTTCAGCCCCAGCATTTT. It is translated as CASRPELVQPQHF.

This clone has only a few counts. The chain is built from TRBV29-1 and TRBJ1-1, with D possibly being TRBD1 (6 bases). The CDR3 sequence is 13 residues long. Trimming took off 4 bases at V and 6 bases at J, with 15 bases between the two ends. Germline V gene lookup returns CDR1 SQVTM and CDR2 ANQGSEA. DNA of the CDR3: TGCAGCGTTGTAGAACAGGGCGATGCTGAAGCTTTCTTT. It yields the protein CSVVEQGDAEAFF. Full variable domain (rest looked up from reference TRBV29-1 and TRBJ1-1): SAVISQKPSRDICQRGTSLTIQCQVDSQVTMMFWYRQQPGQSLTLIATANQGSEATYESGFVIDKFPISRPNLTFSTLTVSNMSPEDSSIYLCSVVEQGDAEAFFGQGTRLTVV.

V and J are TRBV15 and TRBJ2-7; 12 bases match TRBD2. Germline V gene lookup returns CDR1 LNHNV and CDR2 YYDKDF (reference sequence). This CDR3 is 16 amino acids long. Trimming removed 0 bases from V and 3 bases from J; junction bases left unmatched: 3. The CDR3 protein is CATSRDPGLAGYEQYF. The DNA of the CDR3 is TGTGCCACCAGCAGAGATCCGGGACTAGCGGGCTACGAGCAGTACTTC.

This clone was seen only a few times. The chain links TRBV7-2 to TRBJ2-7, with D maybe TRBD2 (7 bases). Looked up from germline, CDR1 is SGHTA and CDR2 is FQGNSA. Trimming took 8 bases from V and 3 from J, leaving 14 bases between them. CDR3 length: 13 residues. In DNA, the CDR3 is TGTGCCAGCGGGGGGGGCAGAAGCTACGAGCAGTACTTC. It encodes CASGGGRSYEQYF.

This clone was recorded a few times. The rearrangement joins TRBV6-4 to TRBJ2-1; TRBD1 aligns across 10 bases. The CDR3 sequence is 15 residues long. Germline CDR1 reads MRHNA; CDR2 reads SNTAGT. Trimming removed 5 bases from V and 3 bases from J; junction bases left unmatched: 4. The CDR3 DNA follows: TGTGCCAGCAGTCAAGGGACAGGGGACTACAATGAGCAGTTCTTC. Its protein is CASSQGTGDYNEQFF.

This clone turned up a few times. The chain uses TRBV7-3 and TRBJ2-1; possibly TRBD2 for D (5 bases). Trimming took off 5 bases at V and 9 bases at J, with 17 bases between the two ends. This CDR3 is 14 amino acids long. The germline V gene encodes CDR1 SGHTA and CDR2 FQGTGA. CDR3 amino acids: CASSPLGGGSEQFF. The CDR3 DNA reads TGTGCCAGCAGCCCACTAGGTGGCGGCAGTGAGCAGTTCTTC.

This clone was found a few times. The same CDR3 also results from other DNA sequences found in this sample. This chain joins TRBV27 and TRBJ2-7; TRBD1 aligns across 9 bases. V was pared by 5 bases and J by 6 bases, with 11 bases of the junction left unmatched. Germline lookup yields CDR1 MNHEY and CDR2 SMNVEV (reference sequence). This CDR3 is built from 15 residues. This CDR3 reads CASSPTGGGLREQYF. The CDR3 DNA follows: TGTGCCAGCAGTCCTACAGGGGGCGGATTGCGCGAGCAGTACTTC.

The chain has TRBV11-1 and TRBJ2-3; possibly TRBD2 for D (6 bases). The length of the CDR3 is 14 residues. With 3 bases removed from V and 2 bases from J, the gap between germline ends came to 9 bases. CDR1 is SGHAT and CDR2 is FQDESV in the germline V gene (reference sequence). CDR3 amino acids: CASSFAGSTDTQYF. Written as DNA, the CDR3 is TGTGCCAGCAGCTTTGCGGGATCCACAGATACGCAGTATTTT.

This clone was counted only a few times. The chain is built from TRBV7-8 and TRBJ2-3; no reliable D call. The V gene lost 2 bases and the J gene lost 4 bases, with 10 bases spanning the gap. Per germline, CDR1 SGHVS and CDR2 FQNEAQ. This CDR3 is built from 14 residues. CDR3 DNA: TGTGCCAGCAGCTTACGGGTGGTGGCAGATACGCAGTATTTT. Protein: CASSLRVVADTQYF. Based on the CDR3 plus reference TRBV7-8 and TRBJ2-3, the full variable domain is GAGVSQSPRYKVAKRGQDVALRCDPISGHVSLFWYQQALGQGPEFLTYFQNEAQLDKSGLPSDRFFAERPEGSVSTLKIQRTQQEDSAVYLCASSLRVVADTQYFGPGTRLTVL.

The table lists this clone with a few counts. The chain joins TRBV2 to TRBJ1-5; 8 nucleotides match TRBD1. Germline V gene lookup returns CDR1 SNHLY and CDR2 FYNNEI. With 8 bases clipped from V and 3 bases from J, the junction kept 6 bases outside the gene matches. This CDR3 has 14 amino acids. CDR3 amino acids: CASGRDRINQPQHF. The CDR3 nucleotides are TGTGCCAGCGGCCGGGACAGGATCAATCAGCCCCAGCATTTT.

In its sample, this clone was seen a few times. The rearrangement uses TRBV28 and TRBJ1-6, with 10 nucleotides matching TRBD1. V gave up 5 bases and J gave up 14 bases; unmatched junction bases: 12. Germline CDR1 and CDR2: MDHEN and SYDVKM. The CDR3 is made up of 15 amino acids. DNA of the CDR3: TGTGCCAGCAGTGCCCGGGACAGGGGCATAAAGGCCCTCCACTTT. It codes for CASSARDRGIKALHF.

The CDR3 bases are TGTGCCAGCAGCTTTGGGCCACGACAGAACACTGAAGCTTTCTTT. Translated, it gives CASSFGPRQNTEAFF. The J gene is TRBJ1-1, the V gene TRBV5-4; D gene unclear. Germline V CDR1 and CDR2: SGHNT, YYREEE (reference sequence). The CDR3 has 15 residues. V lost 2 bases to trimming and J lost 1 base, with 12 bases between them.

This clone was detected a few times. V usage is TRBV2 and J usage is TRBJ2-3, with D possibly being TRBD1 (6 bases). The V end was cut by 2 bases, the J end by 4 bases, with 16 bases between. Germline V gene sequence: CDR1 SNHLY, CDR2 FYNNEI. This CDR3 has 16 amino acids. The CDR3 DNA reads TGTGCCAGCAGTGAAAGGGGTCAGGGGTTCGCAGATACGCAGTATTTT. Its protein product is CASSERGQGFADTQYF.

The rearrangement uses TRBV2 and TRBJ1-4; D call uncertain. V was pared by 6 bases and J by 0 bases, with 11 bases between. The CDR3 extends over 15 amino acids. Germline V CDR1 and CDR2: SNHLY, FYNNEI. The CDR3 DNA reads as TGTGCCAGCAGCAGACGGGTTCCAACTAATGAAAAACTGTTTTTT. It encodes CASSRRVPTNEKLFF.

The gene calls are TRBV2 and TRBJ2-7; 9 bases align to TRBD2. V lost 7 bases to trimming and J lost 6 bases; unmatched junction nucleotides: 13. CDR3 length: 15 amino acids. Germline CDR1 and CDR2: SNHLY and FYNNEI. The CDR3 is CASIGPSGTAAEQYF. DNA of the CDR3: TGTGCCAGCATTGGGCCTAGCGGGACCGCCGCCGAGCAGTACTTC.

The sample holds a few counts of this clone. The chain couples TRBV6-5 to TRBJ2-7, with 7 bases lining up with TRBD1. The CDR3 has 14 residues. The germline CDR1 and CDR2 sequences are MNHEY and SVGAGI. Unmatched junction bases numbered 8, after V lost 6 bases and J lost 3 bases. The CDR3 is CASRSTGPNYEQYF. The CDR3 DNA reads TGTGCCAGCAGATCGACAGGGCCAAACTACGAGCAGTACTTC.

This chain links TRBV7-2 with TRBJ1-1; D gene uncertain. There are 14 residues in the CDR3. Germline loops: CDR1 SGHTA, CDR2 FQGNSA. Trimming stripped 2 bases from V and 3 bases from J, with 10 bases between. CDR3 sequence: CASSLPLEDTEAFF. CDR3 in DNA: TGTGCCAGCAGCTTACCACTGGAGGACACTGAAGCTTTCTTT.

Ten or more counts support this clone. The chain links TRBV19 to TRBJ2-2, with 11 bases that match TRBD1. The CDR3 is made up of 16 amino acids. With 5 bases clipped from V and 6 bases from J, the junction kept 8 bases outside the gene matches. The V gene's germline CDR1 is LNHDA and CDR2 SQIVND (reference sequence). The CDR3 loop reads CASSSGQGAGAGELFF. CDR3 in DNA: TGTGCCAGTAGTTCTGGACAGGGGGCGGGGGCCGGGGAGCTGTTTTTT.

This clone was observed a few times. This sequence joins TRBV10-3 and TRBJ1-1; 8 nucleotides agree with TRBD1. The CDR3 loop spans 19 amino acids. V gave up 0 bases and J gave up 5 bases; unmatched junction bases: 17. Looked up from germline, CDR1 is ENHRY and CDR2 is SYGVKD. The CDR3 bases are TGTGCCATCAGTGAGTCCGCTCGGACAGGGTGGAAAGGAGGAACTGAAGCTTTCTTT. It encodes CAISESARTGWKGGTEAFF.